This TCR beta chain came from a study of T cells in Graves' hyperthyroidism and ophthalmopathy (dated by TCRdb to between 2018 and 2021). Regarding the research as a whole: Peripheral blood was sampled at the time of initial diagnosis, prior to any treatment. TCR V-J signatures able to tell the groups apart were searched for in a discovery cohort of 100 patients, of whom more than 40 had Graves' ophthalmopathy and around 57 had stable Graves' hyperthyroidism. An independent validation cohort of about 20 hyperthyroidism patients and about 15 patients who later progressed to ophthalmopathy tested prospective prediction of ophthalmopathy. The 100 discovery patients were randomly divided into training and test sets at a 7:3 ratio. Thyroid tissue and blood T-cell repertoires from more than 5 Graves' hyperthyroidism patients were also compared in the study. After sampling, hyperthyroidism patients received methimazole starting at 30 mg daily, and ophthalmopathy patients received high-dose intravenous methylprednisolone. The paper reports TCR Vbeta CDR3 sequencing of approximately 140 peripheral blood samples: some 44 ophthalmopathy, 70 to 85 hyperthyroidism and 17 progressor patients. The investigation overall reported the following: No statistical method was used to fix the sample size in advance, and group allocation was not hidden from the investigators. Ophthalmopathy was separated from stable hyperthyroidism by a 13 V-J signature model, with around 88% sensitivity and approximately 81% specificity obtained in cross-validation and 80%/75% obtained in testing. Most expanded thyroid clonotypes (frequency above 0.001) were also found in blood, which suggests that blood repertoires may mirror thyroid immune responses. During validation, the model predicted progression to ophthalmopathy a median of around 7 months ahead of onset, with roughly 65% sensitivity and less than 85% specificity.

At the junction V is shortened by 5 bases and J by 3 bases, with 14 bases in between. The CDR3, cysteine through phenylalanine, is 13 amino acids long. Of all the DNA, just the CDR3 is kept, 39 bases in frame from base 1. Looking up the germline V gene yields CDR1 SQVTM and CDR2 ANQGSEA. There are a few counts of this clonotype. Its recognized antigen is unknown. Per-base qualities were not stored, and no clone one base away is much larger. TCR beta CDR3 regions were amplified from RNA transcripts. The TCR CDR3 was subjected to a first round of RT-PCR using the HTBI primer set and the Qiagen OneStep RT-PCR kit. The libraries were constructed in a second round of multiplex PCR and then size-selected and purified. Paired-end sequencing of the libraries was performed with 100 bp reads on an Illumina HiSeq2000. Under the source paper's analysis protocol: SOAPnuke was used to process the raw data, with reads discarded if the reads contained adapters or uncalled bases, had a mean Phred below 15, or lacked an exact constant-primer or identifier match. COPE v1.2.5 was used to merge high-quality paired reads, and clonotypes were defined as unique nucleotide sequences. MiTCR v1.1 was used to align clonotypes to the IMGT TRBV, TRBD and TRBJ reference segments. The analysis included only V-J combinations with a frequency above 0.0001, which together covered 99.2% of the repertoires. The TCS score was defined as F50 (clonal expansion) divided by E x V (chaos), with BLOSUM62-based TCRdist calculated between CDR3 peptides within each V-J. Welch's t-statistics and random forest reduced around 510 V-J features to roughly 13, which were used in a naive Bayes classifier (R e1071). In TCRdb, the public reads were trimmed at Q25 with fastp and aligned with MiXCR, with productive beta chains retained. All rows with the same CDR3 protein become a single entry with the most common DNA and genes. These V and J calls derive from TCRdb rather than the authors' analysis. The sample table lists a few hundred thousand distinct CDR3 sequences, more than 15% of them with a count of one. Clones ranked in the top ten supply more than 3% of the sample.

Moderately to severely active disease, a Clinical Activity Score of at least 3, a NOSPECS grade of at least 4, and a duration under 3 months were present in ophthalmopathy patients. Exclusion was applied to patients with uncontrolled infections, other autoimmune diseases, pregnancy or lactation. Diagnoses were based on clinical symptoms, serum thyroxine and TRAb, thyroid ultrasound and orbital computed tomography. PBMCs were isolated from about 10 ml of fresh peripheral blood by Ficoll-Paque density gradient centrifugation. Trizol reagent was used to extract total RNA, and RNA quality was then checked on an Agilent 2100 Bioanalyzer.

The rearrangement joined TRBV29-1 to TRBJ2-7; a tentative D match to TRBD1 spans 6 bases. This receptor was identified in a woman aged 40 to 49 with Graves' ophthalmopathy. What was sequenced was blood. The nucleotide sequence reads TGCAGCGTTAACTTCAGAGGGGGCTACGAGCAGTACTTC. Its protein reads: CSVNFRGGYEQYF.